This TCR beta chain was identified in a study of T cell changes during pregnancy in multiple sclerosis. Trimming removed 3 bases at V and 0 bases at J, with 7 bases between. This CDR3 comprises 14 residues. Germline CDR1 reads SGHTA; CDR2 reads FQGNSA. Using immunoSEQ multiplex PCR, the repertoire was profiled, and TCRdb retains in-frame clones only, with some absent. The table includes tens of thousands of clones, about nine tenths detected once. The sequence came from a female donor in good health, enrolled as a control in a pregnancy study. This rearrangement joins TRBV7-2 to TRBJ2-3, with D uncertain. Sequenced here: CD4+ T cells from peripheral blood mononuclear cells, sampled after pregnancy. The CDR3 spells CASSFQTSTDTQYF. The DNA of the CDR3 is TGTGCCAGCAGCTTCCAGACTAGCACAGATACGCAGTATTTT.